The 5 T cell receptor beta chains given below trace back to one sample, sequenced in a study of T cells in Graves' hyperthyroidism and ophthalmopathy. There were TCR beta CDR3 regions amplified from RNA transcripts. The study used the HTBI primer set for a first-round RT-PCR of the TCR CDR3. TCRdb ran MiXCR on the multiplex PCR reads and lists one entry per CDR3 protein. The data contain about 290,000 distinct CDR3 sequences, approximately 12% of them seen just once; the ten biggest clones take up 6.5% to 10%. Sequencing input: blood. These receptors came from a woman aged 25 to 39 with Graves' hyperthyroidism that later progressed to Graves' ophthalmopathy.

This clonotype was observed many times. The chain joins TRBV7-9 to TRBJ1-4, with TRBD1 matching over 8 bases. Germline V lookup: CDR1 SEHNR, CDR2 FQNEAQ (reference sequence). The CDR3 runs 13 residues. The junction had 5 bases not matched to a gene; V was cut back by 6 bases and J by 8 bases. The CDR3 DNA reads TGTGCCAGCAGGACAGGGGAGGCCGAAAAACTGTTTTTT. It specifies CASRTGEAEKLFF.

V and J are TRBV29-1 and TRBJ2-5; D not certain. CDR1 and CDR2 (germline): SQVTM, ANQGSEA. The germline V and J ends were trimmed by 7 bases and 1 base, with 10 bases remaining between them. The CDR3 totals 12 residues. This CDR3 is CSATGFQETQYF. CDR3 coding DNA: TGCAGCGCTACGGGTTTCCAAGAGACCCAGTACTTC.

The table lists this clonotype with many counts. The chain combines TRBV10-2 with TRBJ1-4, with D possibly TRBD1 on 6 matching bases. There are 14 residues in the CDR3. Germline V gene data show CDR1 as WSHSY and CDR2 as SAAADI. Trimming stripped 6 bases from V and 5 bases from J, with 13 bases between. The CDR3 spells CASSYGQSNEKLFF. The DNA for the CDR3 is TGCGCCAGCAGCTACGGACAGTCCAATGAAAAACTGTTTTTT.

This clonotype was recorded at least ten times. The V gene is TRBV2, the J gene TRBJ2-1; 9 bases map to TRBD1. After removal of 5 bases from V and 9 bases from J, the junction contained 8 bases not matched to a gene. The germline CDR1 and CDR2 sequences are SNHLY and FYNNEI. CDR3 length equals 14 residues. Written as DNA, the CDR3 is TGTGCCAGCAGTACGGGACAGGGAGGCGGTGAGCAGTTCTTC. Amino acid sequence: CASSTGQGGGEQFF.

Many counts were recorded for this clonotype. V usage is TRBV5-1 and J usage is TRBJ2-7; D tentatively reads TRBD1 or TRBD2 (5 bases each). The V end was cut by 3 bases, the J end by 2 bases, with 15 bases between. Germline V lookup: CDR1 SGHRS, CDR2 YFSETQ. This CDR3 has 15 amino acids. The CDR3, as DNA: TGCGCCAGCAGCTACACCGGGACGGCAACCTACGAGCAGTACTTC. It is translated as CASSYTGTATYEQYF.